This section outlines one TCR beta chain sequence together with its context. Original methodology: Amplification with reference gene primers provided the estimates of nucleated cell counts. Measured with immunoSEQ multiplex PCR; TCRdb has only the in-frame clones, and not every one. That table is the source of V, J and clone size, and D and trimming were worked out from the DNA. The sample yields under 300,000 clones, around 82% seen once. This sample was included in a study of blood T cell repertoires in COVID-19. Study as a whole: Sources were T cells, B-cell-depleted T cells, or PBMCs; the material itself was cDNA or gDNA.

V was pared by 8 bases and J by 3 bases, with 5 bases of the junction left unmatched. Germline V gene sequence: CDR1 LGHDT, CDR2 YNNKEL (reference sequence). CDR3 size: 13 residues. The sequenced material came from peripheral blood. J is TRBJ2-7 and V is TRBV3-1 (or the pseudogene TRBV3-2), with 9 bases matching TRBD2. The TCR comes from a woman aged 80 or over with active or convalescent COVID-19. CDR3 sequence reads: CASAGTSSYEQYF. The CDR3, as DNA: TGTGCCAGCGCCGGGACTAGCAGCTACGAGCAGTACTTC.